Listed below are T cell receptor beta chains from one sample, sequenced in a study of cytomegalovirus exposure and HLA in healthy donors. Some clones are missing from TCRdb's copy, which holds only in-frame ones; the method was immunoSEQ multiplex PCR. The data hold about 200,000 clones, with around four fifths observed a single time. The sample comprised PBMCs. These TCRs come from a man aged 50 or older in good health and CMV-seronegative. Both conserved end residues are part of each CDR3. The D gene is left open where the match is weak. Size is omitted from some rows. Given values are once, few, many or a class for expanded clones.

clone_size: .
j_call: TRBJ1-5
v_call: TRBV18
d_call: TRBD1
cdr3_nt: TGTGCCAGCTCACCCCGGGACAGGGGCAGCCAGCCCCAGCATTTT
cdr3_aa: CASSPRDRGSQPQHF

clone_size: .
j_call: TRBJ1-3
v_call: TRBV18
d_call: TRBD1
cdr3_nt: TGTGCCAGCTCACAAACAGGGGGCTCTGGAAACACCATATATTTT
cdr3_aa: CASSQTGGSGNTIYF

clone_size: .
j_call: TRBJ1-4
v_call: TRBV5-1
d_call: .
cdr3_nt: TGCGCCAGCAGCCCCCCCGGGACAAAGGGCCCTAATGAAAAACTGTTTTTT
cdr3_aa: CASSPPGTKGPNEKLFF

clone_size: .
j_call: TRBJ1-1
v_call: TRBV19
d_call: .
cdr3_nt: TGTGCCAGCTTGGGGCCTGAAGCTTTCTTT
cdr3_aa: CASLGPEAFF

clone_size: .
j_call: TRBJ2-5
v_call: TRBV11-1
d_call: TRBD1
cdr3_nt: TGTGCCAGCAGCTACCGGGACAGGGGAGAGACCCAGTACTTC
cdr3_aa: CASSYRDRGETQYF

clone_size: .
j_call: TRBJ2-5
v_call: TRBV7-6
d_call: TRBD1
cdr3_nt: TGTGCCAGCAGCGCCGGACAGGGGGAAGCAAAGACCCAGTACTTC
cdr3_aa: CASSAGQGEAKTQYF

clone_size: .
j_call: TRBJ2-5
v_call: TRBV27
d_call: TRBD2
cdr3_nt: TGTGCCAGCAGCCGGAGAGCGGGACTAGCGGGCATGGAGGGCGGGACCCAGTACTTC
cdr3_aa: CASSRRAGLAGMEGGTQYF

clone_size: .
j_call: TRBJ1-2
v_call: TRBV27
d_call: TRBD1
cdr3_nt: TGTGCCAGCAGTTTAGCGCCAGGGGGCAATGGCTACACCTTC
cdr3_aa: CASSLAPGGNGYTF

clone_size: .
j_call: TRBJ2-3
v_call: TRBV2
d_call: TRBD2
cdr3_nt: TGCTCTAGCGGGAGGGCAGATACGCAGTATTTT
cdr3_aa: CSSGRADTQYF

clone_size: .
j_call: TRBJ1-1
v_call: TRBV19
d_call: .
cdr3_nt: TGTGCCAGTAGTATTCTAGGACAGAACACTGAAGCTTTCTTT
cdr3_aa: CASSILGQNTEAFF

clone_size: .
j_call: TRBJ2-1
v_call: TRBV23-1
d_call: TRBD1
cdr3_nt: TGCGCCAGCAGTCAATCAGGACAGGGAAGTTGGGACAATGAGCAGTTCTTC
cdr3_aa: CASSQSGQGSWDNEQFF

clone_size: few
j_call: TRBJ2-7
v_call: TRBV7-9
d_call: .
cdr3_nt: TGTGCCAGCAGCACCCCGGGATCCTCCGAGCAGTACTTC
cdr3_aa: CASSTPGSSEQYF

clone_size: .
j_call: TRBJ2-3
v_call: TRBV6-4
d_call: TRBD1
cdr3_nt: TGTGCCAGCAGTCAGGGGGCCACAGATACGCAGTATTTT
cdr3_aa: CASSQGATDTQYF

clone_size: .
j_call: TRBJ2-6
v_call: TRBV11-2
d_call: TRBD1
cdr3_nt: TGTGCCAGCAGCGCGCCCGGGACAGGGCTCTCTGGGGCCAACGTCCTGACTTTC
cdr3_aa: CASSAPGTGLSGANVLTF

clone_size: .
j_call: TRBJ1-2
v_call: TRBV19
d_call: .
cdr3_nt: TGTGCCAGTTTCAAGGGGGACCGGCCCCATGGCTACACCTTC
cdr3_aa: CASFKGDRPHGYTF

clone_size: .
j_call: TRBJ2-5
v_call: TRBV5-4
d_call: .
cdr3_nt: TGTGCCTTCAGGCCGGGAGTAGGGGAGACCCAGTACTTC
cdr3_aa: CAFRPGVGETQYF

clone_size: once
j_call: TRBJ2-1
v_call: TRBV2
d_call: .
cdr3_nt: TGTGCCAGCAGTGAACGGGAGAGGGGAAATGAGCAGTTCTTC
cdr3_aa: CASSERERGNEQFF

clone_size: .
j_call: TRBJ2-3
v_call: TRBV7-3
d_call: .
cdr3_nt: TGTGCCAGCAGCTTAAGGGGCGGATTTAGCACAGATACGCAGTATTTT
cdr3_aa: CASSLRGGFSTDTQYF

clone_size: .
j_call: TRBJ1-1
v_call: TRBV18
d_call: .
cdr3_nt: TGTGCCAGCTCATTTCCTCAGGGATTAAACACTGAAGCTTTCTTT
cdr3_aa: CASSFPQGLNTEAFF

clone_size: .
j_call: TRBJ2-7
v_call: TRBV25-1
d_call: .
cdr3_nt: TGTGCCAGCAGTGAAGGAGGGTTCTACGAGCAGTACTTC
cdr3_aa: CASSEGGFYEQYF

clone_size: .
j_call: TRBJ1-4
v_call: TRBV10-1
d_call: TRBD1
cdr3_nt: TGCGCCAGCAGTTCCGGGACAGCTAATGAAAAACTGTTTTTT
cdr3_aa: CASSSGTANEKLFF

clone_size: once
j_call: TRBJ2-3
v_call: TRBV28
d_call: TRBD2
cdr3_nt: TGTGCCAGCAGCTATACCCTCGGATTGGGACTAGCGGGAGTTACAGATACGCAGTATTTT
cdr3_aa: CASSYTLGLGLAGVTDTQYF

clone_size: .
j_call: TRBJ2-2
v_call: TRBV7-9
d_call: TRBD1
cdr3_nt: TGTGCCAGCAGCATTCCGGTAGGACAGGGGGCAACCGGGGAGCTGTTTTTT
cdr3_aa: CASSIPVGQGATGELFF

clone_size: .
j_call: TRBJ1-1
v_call: TRBV5-6
d_call: .
cdr3_nt: TGTGCCAGCAGCCGTCTCACTGAAGCTTTCTTT
cdr3_aa: CASSRLTEAFF

clone_size: .
j_call: TRBJ2-1
v_call: TRBV5-1
d_call: TRBD1
cdr3_nt: TGCGCCAGCAGCTTGGCCCCGACAGGGATCTCCTACAATGAGCAGTTCTTC
cdr3_aa: CASSLAPTGISYNEQFF

clone_size: .
j_call: TRBJ1-1
v_call: TRBV9
d_call: .
cdr3_nt: TGTGCCAGCAGCGTTGACCATACAGGGCAGTACACTGAAGCTTTCTTT
cdr3_aa: CASSVDHTGQYTEAFF

clone_size: few
j_call: TRBJ2-5
v_call: TRBV5-1
d_call: .
cdr3_nt: TGCGCCAGCAGCTTGGCCGTTAAAGAGACCCAGTACTTC
cdr3_aa: CASSLAVKETQYF

clone_size: .
j_call: TRBJ2-1
v_call: TRBV12-5
d_call: TRBD1
cdr3_nt: TGTGCTAGTGGTTCCCCTGGGACAGGGTTCAATGAGCAGTTCTTC
cdr3_aa: CASGSPGTGFNEQFF

clone_size: few
j_call: TRBJ2-7
v_call: TRBV6-4
d_call: .
cdr3_nt: TGTGCCAGCAGTGAGAGGACTAGGGGGTTCTACGAGCAGTACTTC
cdr3_aa: CASSERTRGFYEQYF

clone_size: .
j_call: TRBJ2-5
v_call: TRBV5-1
d_call: .
cdr3_nt: TGCGCCAGCAGCCCGCTCAGGATGGGTAGGCAAGAGACCCAGTACTTC
cdr3_aa: CASSPLRMGRQETQYF

clone_size: .
j_call: TRBJ2-5
v_call: TRBV5-4
d_call: .
cdr3_nt: TGTGCCAGCAGCTTGTTGGGGGGGGGCGGGCGGGAGACCCAGTACTTC
cdr3_aa: CASSLLGGGGRETQYF

clone_size: few
j_call: TRBJ2-1
v_call: TRBV5-1
d_call: TRBD2
cdr3_nt: TGCGCCAGCAGCTTGACTAGCGGGAGTAATTGGGATGAGCAGTTCTTC
cdr3_aa: CASSLTSGSNWDEQFF

clone_size: .
j_call: TRBJ1-2
v_call: TRBV5-1
d_call: TRBD1
cdr3_nt: TGCGCCAGCAGCCTGGGGACAGCGGAGGATGGCTACACCTTC
cdr3_aa: CASSLGTAEDGYTF

clone_size: .
j_call: TRBJ2-1
v_call: TRBV5-1
d_call: .
cdr3_nt: TGCGCCAGCGCCGCGGGATCCTACAATGAGCAGTTCTTC
cdr3_aa: CASAAGSYNEQFF

clone_size: .
j_call: TRBJ1-2
v_call: TRBV5-4
d_call: TRBD1
cdr3_nt: TGTGCCAGCGCCCCCCGGGACAGGAATAACTATGGCTACACCTTC
cdr3_aa: CASAPRDRNNYGYTF

clone_size: few
j_call: TRBJ2-1
v_call: TRBV23-1
d_call: TRBD2
cdr3_nt: TGCGCCAGCAGTCAATGCCGGACTAGCGGTTCCAATGAGCAGTTCTTC
cdr3_aa: CASSQCRTSGSNEQFF

clone_size: .
j_call: TRBJ2-1
v_call: TRBV28
d_call: TRBD1
cdr3_nt: TGTGCCAGCAGTCCACTCGGACAGGGGATAAGTGAGCAGTTCTTC
cdr3_aa: CASSPLGQGISEQFF

clone_size: .
j_call: TRBJ1-5
v_call: TRBV29-1
d_call: .
cdr3_nt: TGCAGCGTTGAGGTAGGGGAGGGTCAGCCCCAGCATTTT
cdr3_aa: CSVEVGEGQPQHF

clone_size: .
j_call: TRBJ2-7
v_call: TRBV2
d_call: .
cdr3_nt: TGTGCCAGCGCGGCCTCCTACGAGCAGTACTTC
cdr3_aa: CASAASYEQYF

clone_size: .
j_call: TRBJ2-7
v_call: TRBV5-1
d_call: TRBD1
cdr3_nt: TGCGCCAGCAGGGCTGACAGGGCCTACGAGCAGTACTTC
cdr3_aa: CASRADRAYEQYF

clone_size: .
j_call: TRBJ2-5
v_call: TRBV11-2
d_call: TRBD1
cdr3_nt: TGTGCCAGCAGGCTCCGACAGGGGCCAAAAGAGACCCAGTACTTC
cdr3_aa: CASRLRQGPKETQYF

clone_size: .
j_call: TRBJ2-1
v_call: TRBV5-6
d_call: TRBD1
cdr3_nt: TGTGCCAGCAGCCCTGTGGGGACAGGGGGCAATGAGCAGTTCTTC
cdr3_aa: CASSPVGTGGNEQFF

clone_size: .
j_call: TRBJ2-7
v_call: TRBV5-1
d_call: TRBD1
cdr3_nt: TGCGCCAGCAGCTCGACAGGGGCCGACTACGAGCAGTACTTC
cdr3_aa: CASSSTGADYEQYF

clone_size: .
j_call: TRBJ2-7
v_call: TRBV12-5
d_call: TRBD1
cdr3_nt: TGTGCTAGTGGTTCCGGTGACAGGGGATTAAGGGACGAGCAGTACTTC
cdr3_aa: CASGSGDRGLRDEQYF

clone_size: .
j_call: TRBJ2-6
v_call: TRBV5-5
d_call: .
cdr3_nt: TGTGCCAGCAGCTTTAGTTCTGGGGCCAACGTCCTGACTTTC
cdr3_aa: CASSFSSGANVLTF

clone_size: .
j_call: TRBJ1-5
v_call: TRBV28
d_call: .
cdr3_nt: TGTGCCAGCAGTTTAAAGTTTGGGCAGGTCAATCAGCCCCAGCATTTT
cdr3_aa: CASSLKFGQVNQPQHF

clone_size: .
j_call: TRBJ2-2
v_call: TRBV28
d_call: .
cdr3_nt: TGTGCCAGCAAAAGTCAGGGTCACGGGGAGCTGTTTTTT
cdr3_aa: CASKSQGHGELFF

clone_size: few
j_call: TRBJ2-7
v_call: TRBV30
d_call: .
cdr3_nt: TGTGCCTGGAGTGACAGTTTCTACGAGCAGTACTTC
cdr3_aa: CAWSDSFYEQYF

clone_size: .
j_call: TRBJ2-1
v_call: TRBV6-5
d_call: TRBD2
cdr3_nt: TGTGCCAGCTGGACAAGCGGGAGGTCCTACAATGAGCAGTTCTTC
cdr3_aa: CASWTSGRSYNEQFF

clone_size: .
j_call: TRBJ1-6
v_call: TRBV27
d_call: .
cdr3_nt: TGTGCCAGCAGTTCCTCCACAGGGAATTCACCCCTCCACTTT
cdr3_aa: CASSSSTGNSPLHF